This TCR beta chain was identified during a study of metastatic and nonmetastatic thyroid tumors. Looking at the study overall: Across peripheral blood and tumor or nodule tissue samples taken from malignant and benign thyroid patients, the repertoires were compared with one another.

Prior to thyroid surgery, none of the patients had received any treatment. How the authors handled the data: Clinicopathological groups differed in CDR3, with these differences serving to build a distant-metastasis classifier for papillary thyroid cancer. TCRdb re-analyzed the PCR reads using MiXCR. These V and J calls derive from TCRdb rather than the authors' analysis. This sample has about 21,000 clones, with 27% found just once. General study findings and limits: The study reportedly found significantly higher TCR beta diversity in malignant thyroid tumors than benign nodules, in blood and tumor.

The CDR3 is 14 amino acids. Germline V gene data show CDR1 as SGHAT and CDR2 as FQNNGV. V was cut by 6 bases and J by 8 bases, with 19 bases left in between. Comments on this clone: Its specificity is unknown. Other DNA sequences in the sample encode the same CDR3.

Material for sequencing was blood. This chain links TRBV11-2 with TRBJ1-2, with D perhaps matching TRBD1 (6 bases). The clonotype comes from a female donor with papillary thyroid cancer or a benign thyroid nodule (not recorded which). Some clones in this sample may be carry-over from other donors' samples. CDR3 in DNA: TGTGCCAGCAGTCGGACGGGGGGGGCGCACGGCTACACCTTC. It encodes CASSRTGGAHGYTF.